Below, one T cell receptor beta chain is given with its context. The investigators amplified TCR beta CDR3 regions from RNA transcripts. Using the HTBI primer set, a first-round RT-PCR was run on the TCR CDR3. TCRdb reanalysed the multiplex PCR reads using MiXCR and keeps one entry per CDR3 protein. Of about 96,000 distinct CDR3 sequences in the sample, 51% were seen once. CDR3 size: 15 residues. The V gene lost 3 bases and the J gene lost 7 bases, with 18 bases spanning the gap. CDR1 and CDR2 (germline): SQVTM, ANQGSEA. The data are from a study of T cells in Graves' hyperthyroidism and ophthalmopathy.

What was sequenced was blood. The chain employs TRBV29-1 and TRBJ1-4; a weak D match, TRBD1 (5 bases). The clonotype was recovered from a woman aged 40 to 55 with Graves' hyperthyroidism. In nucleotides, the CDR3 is TGCAGCGTTGAGGTCTACAGGAGGTACACTGAAAAACTGTTTTTT. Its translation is CSVEVYRRYTEKLFF.